This T cell receptor (beta chain) derives from a study of blood T cell repertoires in COVID-19. For the study at large: Both acute and convalescent COVID-19 samples were obtained from the United States, Italy and Spain. PBMCs, B-cell-depleted T cells, or T cells provided the cDNA or gDNA that made up the material.

Authors' analysis steps: Amplified reference gene primers provided the basis for estimating nucleated cell counts. TCRdb's table, derived via immunoSEQ multiplex PCR, lists solely in-frame clones and lacks some. That table supplies the V and J calls and clone size; D and trimming were determined from the DNA. The sample shows just over 60,000 clones, 70% to 85% of them seen only once. Per germline, CDR1 SEHNR and CDR2 FQNEAQ (reference sequence). This CDR3 comprises 14 residues. Trimming removed 3 bases from V and 6 bases from J; junction bases left unmatched: 5. What was sequenced was peripheral blood. V and J are TRBV7-9 and TRBJ1-1, with 9 positions matching TRBD1. The TCR was taken from a man aged 60 to 75 with acute or convalescent COVID-19. The chain's CDR3 is CASSLRQGESEAFF. The CDR3 coding sequence is TGTGCCAGCAGCTTGAGACAGGGGGAGTCTGAAGCTTTCTTT.